Each of the 25 T cell receptor beta chains below was sequenced from the same sample in a study of PD-1 blockade in classical Hodgkin lymphoma. Profiled with immunoSEQ multiplex PCR; TCRdb holds only in-frame clones, not every one. Among under 95,000 clones listed, under 95% were seen once. Relapse after autologous stem cell transplantation occurred in every patient, and brentuximab vedotin exposure varied. Sequenced here: peripheral blood mononuclear cells (PBMCs), sampled at baseline. The receptor set was obtained from a human donor with classical Hodgkin lymphoma.

The rearrangement links TRBV28 to TRBJ2-3, with 12 bases identical to TRBD2. The CDR3 consists of 16 residues. Per germline, CDR1 MDHEN and CDR2 SYDVKM. J gave up 3 bases and V 4 bases, and 5 bases lay outside the gene matches. The DNA of the CDR3 is TGTGCCAGCAGTTCGTCCCTAGCGGGAGGGACAGATACGCAGTATTTT. This sequence encodes CASSSSLAGGTDTQYF.

The chain combines TRBV7-2 with TRBJ2-7; D is unresolved. Trimming stripped 4 bases from V and 0 bases from J, with 16 bases between. The CDR3 extends over 16 amino acids. Germline CDR1 is SGHTA and CDR2 is FQGNSA. CDR3 region: CASSSLGGSSSYEQYF. The CDR3 DNA follows: TGTGCCAGCAGCTCCCTCGGCGGATCGAGCTCCTACGAGCAGTACTTC.

The chain combines TRBV6-6 with TRBJ2-7; the D gene is possibly TRBD2 (5 bases). The V and J ends lost 2 bases and 1 base respectively, with 6 bases between them. The germline CDR1 and CDR2 sequences are MNHNY and SVGAGI (reference sequence). There are 13 residues in the CDR3. The CDR3 nucleotides read TGTGCCAGCAGTTACGGACTTTCCTACGAGCAGTACTTC. Translated: CASSYGLSYEQYF.

The V gene is TRBV19, the J gene TRBJ1-3; D not certain. Trimming left V 7 bases short and J 0 bases short, with 4 bases between. Per germline, CDR1 LNHDA and CDR2 SQIVND (reference sequence). This CDR3 is 12 amino acids long. CDR3 sequence (DNA): TGTGCCAGTACCTTCTCTGGAAACACCATATATTTT. Amino acids: CASTFSGNTIYF.

The CDR3 is CASSPSGRGNQPQHF. As DNA, the CDR3 is TGTGCCAGCTCACCTAGTGGGAGGGGGAATCAGCCCCAGCATTTT. The chain employs TRBV18 and TRBJ1-5, with D possibly being TRBD1 (6 bases). V was cut by 3 bases and J by 4 bases, with 13 bases left in between. This CDR3 spans 15 amino acids. Per germline, CDR1 KGHSH and CDR2 LQKENI.

CDR3 DNA: TGTGCCAGTAGCATTAGCGAGACCCAGTACTTC. It is translated as CASSISETQYF. This chain joins TRBV19 and TRBJ2-5; unclear D gene. The CDR3 runs to 11 residues. Trimming removed 6 bases at V and 5 bases at J, with 7 bases between. CDR1 and CDR2 from the germline V gene are LNHDA and SQIVND (reference sequence).

This sequence joins TRBV5-6 and TRBJ1-5; a possible D gene is TRBD1 (5 bases). The germline gives CDR1 SGHDT, CDR2 YYEEEE. The V gene lost 3 bases and the J gene lost 3 bases, with 16 bases spanning the gap. This CDR3 is built from 16 residues. The CDR3 DNA follows: TGTGCCAGCAGCTCGCAGGGACCGCAGAACAATCAGCCCCAGCATTTT. Its translation is CASSSQGPQNNQPQHF.

The chain couples TRBV28 to TRBJ1-2, with D hard to call. The CDR3 has 16 residues. CDR1 and CDR2 (germline): MDHEN, SYDVKM. Trimming left V 5 bases short and J 4 bases short, with 20 bases between. The CDR3 reads CASSRTEKTVFYGYTF. As DNA, the CDR3 is TGTGCCAGCAGTCGCACAGAGAAGACTGTTTTCTATGGCTACACCTTC.

The chain uses TRBV10-3 and TRBJ1-6; D gene unclear. Germline V gene sequence: CDR1 ENHRY, CDR2 SYGVKD. The length of the CDR3 is 16 residues. V dropped 0 bases and J dropped 1 base, with 7 bases sitting between them. CDR3 sequence: CAISESTASYNSPLHF. CDR3 bases: TGTGCCATCAGTGAGTCTACGGCTTCCTATAATTCACCCCTCCACTTT.

The V and J genes are TRBV4-3 and TRBJ2-7; the match to TRBD2 covers 11 bases. J lost 3 bases, V lost 5 bases, and 6 bases had no gene match. CDR1 is LGHNA and CDR2 is YSLEER in the germline V gene. This CDR3 has 15 residues. CDR3 sequence (DNA): TGCGCCAGCAGCGACGGGACTAGCGGAGTCTACGAGCAGTACTTC. This sequence encodes CASSDGTSGVYEQYF.

The chain couples TRBV4-1 to TRBJ2-3; 9 bases align to TRBD1. V was clipped by 5 bases and J by 0 bases; unmatched bases: 9. Germline loops: CDR1 MGHRA, CDR2 YSYEKL. The CDR3 covers 17 residues. CDR3 nucleotide sequence: TGCGCCAGCAGCTCCGAACCGGGACAGGGTAGCACAGATACGCAGTATTTT. It yields the protein CASSSEPGQGSTDTQYF.

The chain uses TRBV9 and TRBJ1-2; D call uncertain. CDR3 length equals 15 residues. Germline lookup yields CDR1 SGDLS and CDR2 YYNGEE. V dropped 4 bases and J dropped 3 bases, with 16 bases sitting between them. CDR3 nucleotides: TGTGCCAGCAGCCCACAAGACGACACTTACTATGGCTACACCTTC. This gives the protein CASSPQDDTYYGYTF.

Only a few counts were recorded for this clone. The chain employs TRBV27 and TRBJ2-7; D call uncertain. There are 14 residues in the CDR3. Germline V gives CDR1 MNHEY, CDR2 SMNVEV (reference sequence). V was cut by 0 bases and J by 4 bases, with 10 bases left in between. CDR3 in amino acids: CASSLSTTLYEQYF. The CDR3 bases are TGTGCCAGCAGTTTATCCACCACACTTTACGAGCAGTACTTC.

The gene calls are TRBV18 and TRBJ2-3, with D perhaps assigned TRBD1 or TRBD2 (5 bases each). Trimming cost V 2 bases and J 4 bases, with 16 bases left between them. The CDR3 runs to 16 residues. CDR1 is KGHSH and CDR2 is LQKENI in the germline V gene. CDR3 in amino acids: CASSPRDGAIADTQYF. The CDR3 DNA follows: TGTGCCAGCTCACCAAGGGACGGGGCGATCGCAGATACGCAGTATTTT.

The rearrangement joins TRBV6-6 to TRBJ2-6; no definite D call. This CDR3 contains 14 residues. CDR1 is MNHNY, CDR2 SVGAGI, per germline (reference sequence). V lost 7 bases and J 2 bases, leaving 9 bases between the germline ends. The DNA for the CDR3 is TGTGCCAGCACCGCCCTAGCTGGGGCCAACGTCCTGACTTTC. The encoded protein is CASTALAGANVLTF.

About this clone: Other nucleotide sequences from this sample produce the same CDR3. CDR3 protein: CAISESGTSGRKNNEQFF. The CDR3 DNA is TGTGCCATCAGTGAGTCAGGGACTAGCGGGAGGAAAAACAATGAGCAGTTCTTC. The rearrangement joins TRBV10-3 to TRBJ2-1; TRBD2 matches at 15 bases. From germline, CDR1 is ENHRY and CDR2 SYGVKD. J gave up 5 bases and V 0 bases, and 5 bases lay outside the gene matches. This CDR3 region has 18 residues.

The gene calls are TRBV7-7 and TRBJ2-5; 7 bases fit TRBD2. Germline V gene data show CDR1 as SSHAT and CDR2 as FNYEAQ (reference sequence). The CDR3 spans 16 residues. J gave up 5 bases and V 5 bases, and 14 bases lay outside the gene matches. The CDR3 spells CASSHSIRAGWETQYF. CDR3 sequence (DNA): TGTGCCAGCAGCCACTCCATTCGAGCGGGGTGGGAGACCCAGTACTTC.

This chain connects TRBV27 to TRBJ2-7; 10 bases match TRBD1. CDR3 size: 14 residues. With V trimmed by 5 bases and J by 3 bases, 4 bases remained unmatched. Germline V lookup: CDR1 MNHEY, CDR2 SMNVEV (reference sequence). In nucleotides, the CDR3 is TGTGCCAGCAGTCCGGGACAGGGGAACTACGAGCAGTACTTC. It encodes CASSPGQGNYEQYF.

This clone was seen only once. This chain connects TRBV5-8 to TRBJ2-2; D perhaps matches TRBD1 (6 bases). The CDR3 runs to 17 residues. Germline V lookup: CDR1 SGHTS, CDR2 YDEGEE. The ends were cut back, 0 bases at V and 6 bases at J, with 18 bases in the middle. The CDR3 bases are TGTGCCAGCAGCTTGGAAAGACAGGTTGCCCGACCCGGGGAGCTGTTTTTT. It codes for CASSLERQVARPGELFF.

The rearrangement links TRBV6-5 to TRBJ1-6, with unresolved D. This CDR3 region has 16 residues. Trimming took 2 bases from V and 0 from J, leaving 8 bases between them. The germline CDR1 and CDR2 sequences are MNHEY and SVGAGI. The chain's CDR3 is CASSYGESSYNSPLHF. The CDR3 DNA follows: TGTGCCAGCAGTTACGGGGAGAGCTCCTATAATTCACCCCTCCACTTT.

Here the CDR3 reads CASGRESTETQYF. The CDR3 coding sequence is TGTGCCAGCGGAAGGGAGTCTACGGAGACCCAGTACTTC. The chain recombines TRBV7-9 with TRBJ2-5; D perhaps matches TRBD2 (5 bases). Between the trimmed V and J ends, which lost 8 bases and 5 bases, there was a span of 15 bases. CDR1 is SEHNR, CDR2 FQNEAQ, per germline (reference sequence). The CDR3 sequence is 13 residues long.

V usage is TRBV15 and J usage is TRBJ2-3; D is unclear. In germline, CDR1 is LNHNV, CDR2 YYDKDF (reference sequence). CDR3 length: 14 residues. The germline V and J ends were trimmed by 5 bases and 7 bases, with 16 bases remaining between them. The CDR3 loop reads CATSGGPLGNTQYF. Written as DNA, the CDR3 is TGTGCCACCAGCGGCGGACCTCTCGGAAATACGCAGTATTTT.

This chain connects TRBV5-6 to TRBJ2-7; TRBD1 or TRBD2 may be the D gene (5 bases each). The germline V gene has CDR1 SGHDT and CDR2 YYEEEE. V was cut by 1 base and J by 0 bases, with 14 bases left in between. The CDR3 covers 16 residues. The CDR3 reads CASSLILAGSSYEQYF. CDR3 bases: TGTGCCAGCAGCTTGATTCTCGCAGGGAGCTCCTACGAGCAGTACTTC.

CDR3 bases: TGTGCCAGCAGCGGTGTGTCCAACATTCAGTACTTC. Translating it yields CASSGVSNIQYF. The V gene is TRBV7-6, the J gene TRBJ2-4; D gene unclear. V lost 5 bases and J lost 7, with 9 bases in between. CDR1 is SGHVS and CDR2 is FNYEAQ in the germline V gene. The CDR3 has 12 amino acids.

The chain couples TRBV11-2 to TRBJ2-7; 8 bases line up with TRBD2. CDR3 length: 14 residues. After removal of 5 bases from V and 3 bases from J, the junction contained 6 bases not matched to a gene. CDR1 and CDR2 from the germline V gene are SGHAT and FQNNGV. The CDR3: CASSKGLDLYEQYF. The DNA for the CDR3 is TGTGCCAGCAGCAAGGGACTAGATCTCTACGAGCAGTACTTC. Full variable domain (missing parts from reference TRBV11-2 and TRBJ2-7): EAGVAQSPRYKIIEKRQSVAFWCNPISGHATLYWYQQILGQGPKLLIQFQNNGVVDDSQLPKDRFSAERLKGVDSTLKIQPAKLEDSAVYLCASSKGLDLYEQYFGPGTRLTVT.